This record concerns one T cell receptor (beta chain) sequence. Its antigen specificity is not known. The record has no base qualities; no much larger clone is one base away. The CDR3 regions of human TCRbeta chains were subjected to immunosequencing. On the authors' methods: Repertoire TCRs were checked for matches against a reference library of SARS-CoV-2-specific TCRs that had been generated using the MIRA antigen-specificity platform. Breadth was defined as the fraction of unique TCRs that were SARS-CoV-2-associated, and depth was defined as the fraction of total T cells that were SARS-CoV-2-associated. Using the MIRA data, every spike-specific TCR was mapped to the spike region that the TCR reacted to and assigned to either a CD4 or a CD8 class. Log10-transformed breadth and depth values were compared by one-way ANOVA with Sidak's multiple comparisons tests. What TCRdb holds here is the immuneACCESS table cut down to in-frame rearrangements. Part of the clones is not present; checked against another copy, under half of the missing clones reflect an unresolved V gene, and the others are unexplained. The DNA gave D and trimming, while V, J and clone size come from that table. The sample table shows over 85,000 clones, and 85% to 90% are seen once. Approximately 9.1% of the sample is taken by the ten largest.

This sample stems from a study of T cell responses to AZD1222 COVID-19 vaccine (dated by TCRdb to the early 2020s). Background for the entire study: Because spike-specific TCR depth and breadth did not differ between the two schedules, AZD1222 recipients who got a second dose at roughly 4 weeks were pooled with those who got a second dose at roughly 12 weeks. TCR sequencing covered some 240 trial participants: approximately 200 given two doses of AZD1222 and approximately 26 given two doses of MenACWY control vaccine. Trial participants were enrolled into age subgroups of 18-55, 56-69 and 70-plus years, which contained about 160, 30 and 59 TCR-sequenced participants, respectively.

The germline V gene yields MNHEY for CDR1 and SVGAGI for CDR2. From its cysteine to its phenylalanine, the CDR3 spans 16 amino acids. Only CDR3 DNA is held: 48 bases, read in frame from base 1. Trimming removed 2 bases from V and 8 bases from J; the gene matches leave 7 bases unexplained. The research as a whole found: Because no samples from the day 14 peak response were available, repertoires could be characterized only after the peak T cell response. The whole spike protein was spanned by vaccine-associated CD4 TCRs, and dominant responses were seen in regions 160-218 and 743-854. The 56-69-year group was small, and its depth increase did not reach significance, likely because of low power. A significant rise in spike-specific TCR breadth and depth was observed after two AZD1222 doses relative to day 0 and relative to MenACWY recipients. Most participants were white British and females outnumbered males, and the authors suggested that clonal diversity may have been underestimated. Reportedly, close to half of the unique spike-specific TCRs recognized epitopes lying outside the regions that are mutated in the B.1.351 and B.1.1.7 variants. Only a handful of AZD1222 recipients were SARS-CoV-2 seropositive at baseline, limiting conclusions about previously exposed vaccinees.

What the time point label conveys for this sample: baseline before first vaccination. Samples from vaccinated people were obtained from the UK trials COV001 and COV002, which included a single-blind randomized controlled phase 2/3 trial of AZD1222 (ChAdOx1 nCoV-19) in healthy adults. Trial participant PBMC samples were collected at day 0 and day 28 after the second dose for TCRbeta chain sequencing. The specimen was peripheral blood, collected on day 0 of AZD1222 vaccination. The TCR was taken from an adult in good health. The rearrangement joined TRBV6-5 to TRBJ2-1, and TRBD2 aligns with 12 junction nucleotides. The bases read TGTGCCAGCAGTTACCCCCGCCGGACTAGCGGGGATGAGCAGTTCTTC. Translated, it reads CASSYPRRTSGDEQFF.